The present T cell receptor (beta chain) was sequenced within a study of cytomegalovirus exposure and HLA in healthy donors (TCRdb year 2017). Background on the whole study: According to a later analysis, one platform produced both the 110 or so validation repertoires and the 670 or so repertoires of the first cohort. High-throughput TCR immunosequencing, statistical association of individual TCRs with disease status, and machine learning were combined to predict cytomegalovirus infection status. Besides the first cohort of roughly 640 subjects, a separate validation cohort made up of over a hundred different subjects was used. The study aimed to test whether cataloging public T cell receptors could reveal signatures of past pathogen exposure. Broad study findings and their caveats: All 120 or so repertoires were used to score co-occurrence in the validation cohort in a later analysis, because that analysis had no HLA typing for the cohort. Most TCR sequences were seen in very few donors, while some public TCRs were found in many individuals. In both the original and validation cohorts, the classifier was reported to diagnose cytomegalovirus status with high specificity and sensitivity. The study gave a list of 150 to 200 TCR beta chains associated with cytomegalovirus. In vitro tests confirmed that a few of the cytomegalovirus-associated TCR beta chains recognize cytomegalovirus antigens. A later analysis found that TCRs clustered in the first cohort also tended to co-occur in the roughly 120 validation repertoires, with just under 95% of cluster scores above 0. It was suggested by the authors that the approach could potentially be generalized to other disease states and immunological phenotypes.

The donors belonged to the validation cohort of over a hundred subjects, which was separate from the roughly 700-subject first cohort. As encoded in the germline V gene (reference sequence), CDR1 is LNHDA while CDR2 is SQIVND. V is pared back by 4 bases and J by 5 bases, with 15 bases lying between the germline termini. The CDR3 has 14 amino acids, counting the end cysteine and phenylalanine. This entry keeps only the CDR3 DNA: 42 bases, framed from base 1. To prepare the library, the immunoSEQ multiplex PCR assay was applied. In the paper's pipeline: A statistical classification framework was developed to diagnose cytomegalovirus status using the catalog of TCR beta chain sequences. TCRdb provides this immuneACCESS table in a form limited to in-frame rearrangements. Some clones are lacking; in checked studies, under half of them reflect an unresolved V gene, and why the rest are absent is not known. The V and J calls and the clone size are those of that table, but D and trimming were determined from the DNA. The sample records 65,000 to 95,000 clones, 80% to 95% of which are singletons. Approximately 4% of the sample lies in the top ten.

With regard to this clone: What this receptor recognizes is not known. Per-base quality was not reported, and no clone a single base away is much larger than it.

This chain is built from TRBV19 and TRBJ2-7; TRBD1 could be the D gene, as 6 bases match. The sample consisted of PBMCs. The sequence was collected from a woman aged 25 to 39 in good health and CMV-seronegative. In nucleotide form, the sequence is TGTGCCAGTAGTACCTCCAGGACAGTAAACGAGCAGTACTTC. Its product reads: CASSTSRTVNEQYF.